Here is one T cell receptor beta chain with its context. Its antigen is unknown. The table came from immunoSEQ multiplex PCR; TCRdb's copy has only in-frame clones and leaves some out. Found here are more than 100,000 clones, around 87% of them singletons; the top ten hold under 3%. The CDR3 is made up of 17 amino acids. Second-dose groups at about 4 or about 12 weeks were pooled. The data were obtained in a study of T cell responses to AZD1222 COVID-19 vaccine. Findings and caveats of the study: Nearly half of unique spike-specific TCRs reportedly avoided B.1.351 and B.1.1.7 mutated regions. Clonal diversity may have been underestimated in mostly white British donors.

The source material was peripheral blood, sampled 28 days after the second AZD1222 dose. This receptor was obtained from an adult who received the AZD1222 COVID-19 vaccine. The genes are TRBV21-1 and TRBJ2-7; TRBD2 is taken as the D call from the table, unchecked against the DNA. TRBV21-1 represents a pseudogene. The CDR3 sequence: CASSKRGREHPIYEQYF. The CDR3 nucleotides are TGTGCCAGCAGCAAACGGGGGAGGGAGCATCCCATTTACGAGCAGTACTTC.